This TCR beta chain was sequenced in a study of T cell repertoires in cytomegalovirus infection. About the study: CMV infection together with matching HLA type was indicated by public TCR beta signatures.

Points from the study as a whole: The cumulative frequency of public TCR beta families identified carriers of CMV plus the relevant HLA. HLA-C-restricted CMV clonotypes gave the most frequent clonotype in two of eight donors.

Via MiXCR, TCRdb re-called the reads, giving one row per CDR3 protein. The data contain approximately 500,000 distinct CDR3 sequences, approximately 10% of them singletons. The table lists this clonotype with a few counts. The target antigen is unknown. Germline V CDR1 and CDR2: DFQATT, SNEGSKA (reference sequence). The CDR3 sequence is 15 residues long. V gave up 5 bases and J gave up 1 base; unmatched junction bases: 9. The rearrangement links TRBV20-1 to TRBJ2-3; 7 bases agree with TRBD2. Sequenced: PBMCs. The source is a human donor in good health (CMV status not recorded). Some clones in this sample may be carry-over from other donors' samples. CDR3 DNA sequence: TGCAGTGCTTTTCGGCTCCGGGGGGGCACAGATACGCAGTATTTT. This encodes CSAFRLRGGTDTQYF.